This T cell receptor (beta chain) was identified during a study of cytomegalovirus exposure and HLA in healthy donors. The CDR3 has 14 residues. In germline, CDR1 is SGHRS, CDR2 YFSETQ. The V end lost 0 bases, the J end lost 4 bases, and 10 bases lay between the germline ends. The PCR had 60 Vbeta and 13 Jbeta primers. Only in-frame clones appear in the TCRdb table, and some are missing; sequencing was by immunoSEQ multiplex PCR. The table has 70,000 or so clones, about 70% seen once. Material for sequencing was PBMCs. This sequence originates from a woman aged 30 to 39 in good health and CMV-seronegative. V gene TRBV5-1 combines with J gene TRBJ1-2; no clear D gene. CDR3: CASSLESAGYGYTF. Here the CDR3 DNA reads TGCGCCAGCAGCTTGGAATCCGCAGGCTATGGCTACACCTTC.